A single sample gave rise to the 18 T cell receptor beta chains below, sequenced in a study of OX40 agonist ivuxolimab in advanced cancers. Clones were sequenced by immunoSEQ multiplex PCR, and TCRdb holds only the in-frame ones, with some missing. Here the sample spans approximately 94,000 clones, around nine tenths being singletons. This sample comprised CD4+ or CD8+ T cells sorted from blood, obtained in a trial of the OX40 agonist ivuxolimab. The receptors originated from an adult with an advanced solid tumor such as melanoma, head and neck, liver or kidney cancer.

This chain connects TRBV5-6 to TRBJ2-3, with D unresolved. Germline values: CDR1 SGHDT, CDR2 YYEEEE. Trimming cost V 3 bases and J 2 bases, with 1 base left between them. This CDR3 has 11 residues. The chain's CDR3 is CASSYTDTQYF. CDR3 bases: TGTGCCAGCAGCTACACAGATACGCAGTATTTT.

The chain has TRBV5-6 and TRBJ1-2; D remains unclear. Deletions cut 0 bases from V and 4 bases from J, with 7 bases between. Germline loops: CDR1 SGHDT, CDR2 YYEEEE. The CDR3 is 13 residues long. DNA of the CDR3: TGTGCCAGCAGCTTGGCGTCGGGCTATGGCTACACCTTC. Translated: CASSLASGYGYTF.

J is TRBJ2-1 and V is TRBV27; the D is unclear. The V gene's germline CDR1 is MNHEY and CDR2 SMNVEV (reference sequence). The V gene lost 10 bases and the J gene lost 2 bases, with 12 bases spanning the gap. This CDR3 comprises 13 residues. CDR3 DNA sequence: TGTGCCACCGAGAAGAGTCCCTACAATGAGCAGTTCTTC. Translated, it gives CATEKSPYNEQFF.

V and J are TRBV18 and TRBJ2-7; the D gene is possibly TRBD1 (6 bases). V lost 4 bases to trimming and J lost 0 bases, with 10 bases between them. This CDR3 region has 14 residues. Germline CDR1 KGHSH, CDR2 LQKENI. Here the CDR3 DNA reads TGTGCCAGCTCACTTACGGACAGCTCCTACGAGCAGTACTTC. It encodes CASSLTDSSYEQYF.

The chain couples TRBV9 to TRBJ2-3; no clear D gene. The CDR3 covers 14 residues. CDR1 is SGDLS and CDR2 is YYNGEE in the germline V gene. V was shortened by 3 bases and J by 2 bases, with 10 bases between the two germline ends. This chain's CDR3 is CASSALTTTDTQYF. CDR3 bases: TGTGCCAGCAGCGCCCTAACCACCACAGATACGCAGTATTTT.

The CDR3 is CASSLLDSRAGGTAGELFF. CDR3 DNA: TGTGCCAGCTCATTGTTAGATTCTCGGGCAGGGGGCACGGCCGGGGAGCTGTTTTTT. The gene calls are TRBV7-6 and TRBJ2-2; 8 nucleotides match TRBD1. Germline V lookup: CDR1 SGHVS, CDR2 FNYEAQ. Losses at the gene ends were 8 bases for V and 6 bases for J; bases not matched to a gene: 23. The CDR3 is 19 amino acids.

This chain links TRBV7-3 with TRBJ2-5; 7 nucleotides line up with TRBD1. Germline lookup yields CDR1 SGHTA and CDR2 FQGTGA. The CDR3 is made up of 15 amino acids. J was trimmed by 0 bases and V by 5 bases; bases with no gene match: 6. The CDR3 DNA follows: TGTGCCAGCAGCCGAGGGGGCGCCAACCAAGAGACCCAGTACTTC. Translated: CASSRGGANQETQYF.

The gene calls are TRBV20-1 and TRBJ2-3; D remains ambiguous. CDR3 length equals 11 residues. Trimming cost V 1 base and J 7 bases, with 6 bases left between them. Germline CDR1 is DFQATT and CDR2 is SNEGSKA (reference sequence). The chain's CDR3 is CSARVSYTQYF. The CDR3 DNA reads TGCAGTGCTAGAGTCTCGTATACGCAGTATTTT.

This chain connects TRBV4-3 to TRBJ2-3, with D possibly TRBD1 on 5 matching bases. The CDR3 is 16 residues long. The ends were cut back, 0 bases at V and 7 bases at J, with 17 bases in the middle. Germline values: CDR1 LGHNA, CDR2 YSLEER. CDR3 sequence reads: CASSQEMTRRENTQYF. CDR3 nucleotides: TGCGCCAGCAGCCAAGAGATGACCCGCAGGGAAAATACGCAGTATTTT.

As DNA, the CDR3 is TGTGCCAGCAGCCCTCCGGGACTAGCGAACTACGAGCAGTACTTC. This translates into CASSPPGLANYEQYF. The rearrangement links TRBV13 to TRBJ2-7; 10 bases are shared with TRBD2. CDR1 is PRHDT and CDR2 is FYEKMQ in the germline V gene (reference sequence). The CDR3 has 15 amino acids. The junction had 7 bases not matched to a gene; V was cut back by 5 bases and J by 3 bases.

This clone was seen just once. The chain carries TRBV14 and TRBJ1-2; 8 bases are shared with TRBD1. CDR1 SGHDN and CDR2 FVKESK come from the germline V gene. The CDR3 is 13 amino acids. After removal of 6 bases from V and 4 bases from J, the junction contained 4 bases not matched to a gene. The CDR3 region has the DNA TGTGCCAGCAGGCCAGGGGGCTCCTATGGCTACACCTTC. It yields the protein CASRPGGSYGYTF.

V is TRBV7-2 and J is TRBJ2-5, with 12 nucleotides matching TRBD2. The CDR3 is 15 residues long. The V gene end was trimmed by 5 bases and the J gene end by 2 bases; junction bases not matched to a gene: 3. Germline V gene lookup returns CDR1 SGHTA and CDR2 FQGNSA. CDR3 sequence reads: CASSQTSGSQETQYF. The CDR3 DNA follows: TGTGCCAGCAGCCAGACTAGCGGGAGTCAAGAGACCCAGTACTTC. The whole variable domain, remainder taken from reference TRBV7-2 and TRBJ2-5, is GAGVSQSPSNKVTEKGKDVELRCDPISGHTALYWYRQSLGQGLEFLIYFQGNSAPDKSGLPSDRFSAERTGGSVSTLTIQRTQQEDSAVYLCASSQTSGSQETQYFGPGTRLLVL.

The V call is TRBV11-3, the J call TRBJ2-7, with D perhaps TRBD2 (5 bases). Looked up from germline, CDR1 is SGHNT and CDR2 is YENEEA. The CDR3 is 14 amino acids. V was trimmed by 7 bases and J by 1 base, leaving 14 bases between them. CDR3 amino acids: CASTITRMSYEQYF. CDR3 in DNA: TGTGCCAGCACCATAACTAGGATGTCCTACGAGCAGTACTTC.

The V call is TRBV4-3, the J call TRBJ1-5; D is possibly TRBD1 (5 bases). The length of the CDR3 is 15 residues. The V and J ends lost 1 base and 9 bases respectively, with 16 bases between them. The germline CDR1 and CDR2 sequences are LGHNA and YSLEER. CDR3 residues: CASSQVWAGQMPQHF. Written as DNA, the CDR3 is TGCGCCAGCAGCCAAGTATGGGCAGGGCAGATGCCCCAGCATTTT.

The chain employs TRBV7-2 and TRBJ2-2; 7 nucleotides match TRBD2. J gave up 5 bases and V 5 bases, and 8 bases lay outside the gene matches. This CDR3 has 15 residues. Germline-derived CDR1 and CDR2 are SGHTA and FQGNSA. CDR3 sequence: CASSLTGGGTGELFF. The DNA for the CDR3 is TGTGCCAGCAGCCTGACGGGAGGAGGGACCGGGGAGCTGTTTTTT.

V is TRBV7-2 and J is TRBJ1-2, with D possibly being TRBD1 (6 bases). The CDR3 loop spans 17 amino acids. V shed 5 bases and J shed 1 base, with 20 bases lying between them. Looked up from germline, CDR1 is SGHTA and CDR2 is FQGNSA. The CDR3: CASSKRPSGALNYGYTF. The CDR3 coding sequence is TGTGCCAGCAGCAAACGGCCCTCGGGGGCACTTAACTATGGCTACACCTTC.

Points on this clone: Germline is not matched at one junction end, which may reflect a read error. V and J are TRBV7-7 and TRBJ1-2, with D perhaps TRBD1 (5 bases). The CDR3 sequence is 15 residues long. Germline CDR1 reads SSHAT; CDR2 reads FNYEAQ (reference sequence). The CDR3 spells CASSPLSGGDYGYTF. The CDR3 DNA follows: TGTGCTAGCAGCCCACTAAGCGGGGGGGACTATGGCTACACCTTC.

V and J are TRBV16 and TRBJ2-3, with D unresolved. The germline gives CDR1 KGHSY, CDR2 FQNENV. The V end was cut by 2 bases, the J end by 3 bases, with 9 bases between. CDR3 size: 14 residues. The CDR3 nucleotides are TGTGCCAGCAGCCAAGGATGGGAAACAGATACGCAGTATTTT. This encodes CASSQGWETDTQYF.